Shown below are 20 T cell receptor beta chains from a single sample sequenced in a study of early T cells in non-severe SARS-CoV-2 infection. TCRdb reprocessed the 5' RACE reads via MiXCR and lists one record per CDR3 protein. The data show 75,000 to 100,000 distinct CDR3 sequences, under 15% seen once. The material sequenced was whole blood. These TCRs come from an adult who was a healthcare worker with PCR-confirmed SARS-CoV-2 infection or an uninfected control (not recorded which).

This clonotype was counted at least ten times. The chain joins TRBV5-4 to TRBJ2-2, with D maybe TRBD2 (5 bases). This CDR3 region has 14 residues. CDR1 is SGHNT, CDR2 YYREEE, per germline (reference sequence). V dropped 1 base and J dropped 4 bases, with 8 bases sitting between them. CDR3 bases: TGTGCCAGCAGCTTGAGCGGCGGCACCGGGGAGCTGTTTTTT. Residues: CASSLSGGTGELFF. Based on the CDR3 plus reference TRBV5-4 and TRBJ2-2, the full variable domain is ETGVTQSPTHLIKTRGQQVTLRCSSQSGHNTVSWYQQALGQGPQFIFQYYREEENGRGNFPPRFSGLQFPNYSSELNVNALELDDSALYLCASSLSGGTGELFFGEGSRLTVL.

This clonotype has just a few counts. This sequence joins TRBV28 and TRBJ1-5; TRBD1 agrees at 9 bases. CDR1 is MDHEN and CDR2 is SYDVKM in the germline V gene. This CDR3 is built from 16 residues. Trimming removed 4 bases from V and 3 bases from J; junction bases left unmatched: 7. This chain's CDR3 is CASSWVRDRANQPQHF. The CDR3 DNA reads as TGTGCCAGCAGTTGGGTCAGGGACAGGGCCAATCAGCCCCAGCATTTT. The full variable domain, in which reference TRBV28 and TRBJ1-5 provide the parts outside the CDR3, is DVKVTQSSRYLVKRTGEKVFLECVQDMDHENMFWYRQDPGLGLRLIYFSYDVKMKEKGDIPEGYSVSREKKERFSLILESASTNQTSMYLCASSWVRDRANQPQHFGDGTRLSIL.

This clonotype came up a few times. The chain employs TRBV7-8 and TRBJ2-5; D is ambiguous. Per germline, CDR1 SGHVS and CDR2 FQNEAQ. The ends were cut back, 1 base at V and 4 bases at J, with 7 bases in the middle. CDR3 size: 13 residues. This chain's CDR3 is CASSLVYGETQYF. In nucleotides, the CDR3 is TGTGCCAGCAGCTTAGTTTACGGAGAGACCCAGTACTTC. Full variable domain (rest looked up from reference TRBV7-8 and TRBJ2-5): GAGVSQSPRYKVAKRGQDVALRCDPISGHVSLFWYQQALGQGPEFLTYFQNEAQLDKSGLPSDRFFAERPEGSVSTLKIQRTQQEDSAVYLCASSLVYGETQYFGPGTRLLVL.

In this sample, this clonotype turned up a few times. V gene TRBV11-1 combines with J gene TRBJ2-7, with 9 bases matching TRBD1. The germline V gene encodes CDR1 SGHAT and CDR2 FQDESV (reference sequence). V trimming: 5 bases; J trimming: 4 bases; junction bases outside the gene matches: 9. The CDR3 extends over 15 amino acids. The CDR3 here is CASSAAGTGYYEQYF. The CDR3 nucleotides are TGTGCCAGCAGCGCTGCCGGGACAGGGTATTACGAGCAGTACTTC.

This clonotype was seen repeatedly, ten times or more. The chain joins TRBV28 to TRBJ1-5; D is unresolved. CDR1 is MDHEN and CDR2 is SYDVKM in the germline V gene. CDR3 size: 13 residues. Trimming cost V 7 bases and J 3 bases, with 10 bases left between them. The CDR3 DNA reads TGTGCCAGCACCCCGCGCCTCAATCAGCCCCAGCATTTT. Translating it yields CASTPRLNQPQHF.

This clonotype was counted only a few times. The V gene is TRBV29-1, the J gene TRBJ2-1; D possibly corresponds to TRBD2 (5 bases). The CDR3 has 14 residues. Germline assignment: CDR1 SQVTM and CDR2 ANQGSEA. V was trimmed by 4 bases and J by 4 bases, leaving 14 bases between them. The CDR3 region is CSVVILRLYNEQFF. The CDR3 DNA follows: TGCAGCGTTGTTATACTTCGACTATACAATGAGCAGTTCTTC.

The table lists this clonotype with many counts. V gene TRBV5-5 combines with J gene TRBJ1-1; 7 positions match TRBD1. Germline lookup yields CDR1 SGHKS and CDR2 YYEKEE (reference sequence). V lost 4 bases, J lost 4 bases, and 16 bases stayed unmatched. The CDR3 runs 17 residues. The CDR3, as DNA: TGTGCCAGCAGCCCATTTATCTGGGGACAGAGATCCACTGAAGCTTTCTTT. Amino acid sequence: CASSPFIWGQRSTEAFF.

The chain recombines TRBV6-5 with TRBJ1-3; maybe TRBD1 (5 bases). Germline loops: CDR1 MNHEY, CDR2 SVGAGI. V was pared by 4 bases and J by 4 bases, with 11 bases between. The length of the CDR3 is 14 residues. CDR3 loop: CASSFGGNGNTIYF. CDR3 nucleotides: TGTGCCAGCAGTTTCGGGGGAAACGGAAACACCATATATTTT.

The gene calls are TRBV18 and TRBJ2-3, with 10 bases aligning to TRBD1. Germline V gives CDR1 KGHSH, CDR2 LQKENI. The CDR3 covers 16 residues. V lost 4 bases, J lost 7 bases, and 11 bases stayed unmatched. CDR3: CASSRPGQGLPHTQYF. For the CDR3, the DNA is TGTGCCAGCTCACGCCCGGGACAGGGGCTTCCTCATACGCAGTATTTT.

This clonotype turned up a few times. The CDR3 spells CASSPTGYSYNSPLHF. DNA for the CDR3: TGTGCCAGCAGCCCGACAGGATACTCCTATAATTCACCCCTCCACTTT. This chain joins TRBV7-9 and TRBJ1-6; tentatively, D is TRBD1 (6 bases). From germline, CDR1 is SEHNR and CDR2 FQNEAQ (reference sequence). This CDR3 has 16 residues. Trimming cost V 5 bases and J 0 bases, with 11 bases left between them.

V is TRBV4-1 and J is TRBJ2-7, with D hard to call. Germline V gene sequence: CDR1 MGHRA, CDR2 YSYEKL. The CDR3 consists of 15 residues. The germline V and J ends were trimmed by 4 bases and 5 bases, with 18 bases remaining between them. CDR3 sequence reads: CASSRSLTHFDEQYF. The CDR3 nucleotides read TGCGCCAGCAGCCGATCCCTAACCCACTTTGACGAGCAGTACTTC.

V usage is TRBV7-6 and J usage is TRBJ2-7; 10 bases agree with TRBD2. From germline, CDR1 is SGHVS and CDR2 FNYEAQ. V shed 4 bases, J shed 2 bases, and the junction held 2 bases outside the gene matches. This CDR3 contains 14 residues. The CDR3: CASSYLAGAYEQYF. Here the CDR3 DNA reads TGTGCCAGCAGCTACCTAGCGGGGGCCTACGAGCAGTACTTC.

CDR3 bases: TGCGCCAGCAGCCGAGAAGGGTCAATGTTAGCCTACGAGCAGTACTTC. It encodes CASSREGSMLAYEQYF. The rearrangement uses TRBV4-1 and TRBJ2-7; D is unclear. The germline V gene encodes CDR1 MGHRA and CDR2 YSYEKL. V lost 4 bases to trimming and J lost 2 bases, with 18 bases between them. The CDR3 has 16 residues.

This clonotype was observed a few times. The chain recombines TRBV5-4 with TRBJ2-6; D call uncertain. The ends were cut back, 3 bases at V and 0 bases at J, with 7 bases in the middle. Germline V lookup: CDR1 SGHNT, CDR2 YYREEE (reference sequence). The CDR3 loop spans 15 amino acids. CDR3 protein: CASSSDGSGANVLTF. The CDR3 bases are TGTGCCAGCAGCTCCGATGGCTCTGGGGCCAACGTCCTGACTTTC.

Many counts were recorded for this clonotype. The chain uses TRBV6-5 and TRBJ2-1; 12 positions match TRBD2. The V gene end was trimmed by 0 bases and the J gene end by 9 bases; junction bases not matched to a gene: 6. CDR1 and CDR2 from the germline V gene are MNHEY and SVGAGI. This CDR3 region has 16 residues. The CDR3 protein is CASSYSTSGSSVEQFF. DNA of the CDR3: TGTGCCAGCAGTTACTCGACTAGCGGGAGTTCAGTTGAGCAGTTCTTC.

There are a few counts of this clonotype. The chain carries TRBV19 and TRBJ2-7; weak D call: TRBD2 (6 bases). Germline CDR1 and CDR2: LNHDA and SQIVND (reference sequence). V was trimmed by 5 bases and J by 5 bases, leaving 16 bases between them. CDR3 size: 14 residues. The DNA of the CDR3 is TGTGCCAGTAGTGACCGGGACGGCGGGGACGAGCAGTACTTC. This encodes CASSDRDGGDEQYF.

This clonotype was seen a handful of times. The chain links TRBV2 to TRBJ2-1, with 9 positions matching TRBD2. This CDR3 contains 14 residues. Per germline, CDR1 SNHLY and CDR2 FYNNEI. The J segment lost 6 bases and the V segment lost 7 bases, leaving 7 bases of the junction unmatched. CDR3 coding DNA: TGTGCCAGCACGGGCGGGAGGGCAACCAATGAGCAGTTCTTC. This codes for CASTGGRATNEQFF.

There are a few counts of this clonotype. V and J are TRBV4-3 and TRBJ2-1, with D perhaps assigned TRBD1 or TRBD2 (5 bases each). The CDR3 contains 15 residues. Per the germline V gene, CDR1 is LGHNA and CDR2 is YSLEER. The V and J ends lost 2 bases and 3 bases respectively, with 11 bases between them. DNA of the CDR3: TGCGCCAGCAGCCAAAAAGTGGGGGACTACAATGAGCAGTTCTTC. It encodes CASSQKVGDYNEQFF.

CDR3 nucleotides: TGTGCCAGCAGCCCAAGATTTACAGGGGGTCTAGATACGCAGTATTTT. It translates to CASSPRFTGGLDTQYF. The chain is built from TRBV3-1 and TRBJ2-3; 8 positions agree with TRBD1. V dropped 4 bases and J dropped 5; count of bases not matched to a gene: 11. The germline CDR1 and CDR2 sequences are LGHDT and YNNKEL (reference sequence). This CDR3 is built from 16 residues.

The sample holds a few counts of this clonotype. The rearrangement uses TRBV20-1 and TRBJ2-7, with TRBD2 identical over 8 bases. The CDR3 consists of 13 residues. V dropped 6 bases and J dropped 2; count of bases not matched to a gene: 6. From germline, CDR1 is DFQATT and CDR2 SNEGSKA (reference sequence). The CDR3 reads CSASAGAAYEQYF. The DNA of the CDR3 is TGCAGTGCATCAGCGGGAGCCGCCTACGAGCAGTACTTC.